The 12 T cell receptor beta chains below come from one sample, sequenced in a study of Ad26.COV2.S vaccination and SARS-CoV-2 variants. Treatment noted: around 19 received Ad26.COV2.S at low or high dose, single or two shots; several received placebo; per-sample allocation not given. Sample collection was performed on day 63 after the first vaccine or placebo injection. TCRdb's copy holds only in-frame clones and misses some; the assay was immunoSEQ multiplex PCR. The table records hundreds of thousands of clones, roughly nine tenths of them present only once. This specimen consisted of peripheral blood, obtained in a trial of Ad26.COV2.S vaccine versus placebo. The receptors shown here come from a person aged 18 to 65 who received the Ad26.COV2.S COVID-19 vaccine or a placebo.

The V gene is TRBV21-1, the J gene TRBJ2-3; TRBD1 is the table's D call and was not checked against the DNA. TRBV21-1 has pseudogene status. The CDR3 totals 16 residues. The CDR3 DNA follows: TGTGCCAGCAGCATCACCGGGACAGGCTCCACAGATACGCAGTATTTT. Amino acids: CASSITGTGSTDTQYF.

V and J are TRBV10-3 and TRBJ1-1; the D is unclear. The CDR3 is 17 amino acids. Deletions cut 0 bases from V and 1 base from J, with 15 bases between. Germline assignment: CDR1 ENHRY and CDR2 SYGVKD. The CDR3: CAISESGRPGRNTEAFF. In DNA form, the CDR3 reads TGTGCCATCAGTGAGTCCGGACGGCCTGGGAGGAACACTGAAGCTTTCTTT.

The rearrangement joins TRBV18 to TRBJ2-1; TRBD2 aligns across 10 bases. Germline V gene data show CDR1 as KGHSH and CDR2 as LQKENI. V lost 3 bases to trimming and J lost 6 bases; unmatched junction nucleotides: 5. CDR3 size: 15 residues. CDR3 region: CASSPAAGGINEQFF. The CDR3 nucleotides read TGTGCCAGCTCACCGGCAGCGGGAGGGATCAATGAGCAGTTCTTC.

The CDR3 here is CASRQLVTDTQYF. Written as DNA, the CDR3 is TGCGCCAGCAGACAACTAGTGACAGATACGCAGTATTTT. V is TRBV5-1 and J is TRBJ2-3; tentative D call: TRBD2 (5 bases). The CDR3 has 13 residues. Germline V CDR1 and CDR2: SGHRS, YFSETQ. V was pared by 5 bases and J by 3 bases, with 10 bases between.

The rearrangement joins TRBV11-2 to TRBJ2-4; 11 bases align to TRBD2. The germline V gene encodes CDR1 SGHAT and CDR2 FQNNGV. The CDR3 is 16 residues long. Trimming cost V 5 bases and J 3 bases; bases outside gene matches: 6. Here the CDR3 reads CASSVSGGAFKNIQYF. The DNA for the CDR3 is TGTGCCAGCAGCGTTAGCGGGGGGGCATTCAAAAACATTCAGTACTTC.

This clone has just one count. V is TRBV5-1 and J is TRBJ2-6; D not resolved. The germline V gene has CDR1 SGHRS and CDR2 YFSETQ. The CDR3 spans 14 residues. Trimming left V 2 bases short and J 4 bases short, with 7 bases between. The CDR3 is CASSLFGGANVLTF. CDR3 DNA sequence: TGCGCCAGCAGCTTATTCGGGGGGGCCAACGTCCTGACTTTC.

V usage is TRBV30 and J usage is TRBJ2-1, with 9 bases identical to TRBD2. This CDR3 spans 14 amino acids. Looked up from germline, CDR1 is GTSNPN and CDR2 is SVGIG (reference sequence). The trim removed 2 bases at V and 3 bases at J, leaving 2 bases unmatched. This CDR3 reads CAWSNSGGYNEQFF. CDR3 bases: TGTGCCTGGAGTAATAGCGGGGGCTACAATGAGCAGTTCTTC. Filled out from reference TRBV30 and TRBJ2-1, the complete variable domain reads SQTIHQWPATLVQPVGSPLSLECTVEGTSNPNLYWYRQAAGRGLQLLFYSVGIGQISSEVPQNLSASRPQDRQFILSSKKLLLSDSGFYLCAWSNSGGYNEQFFGPGTRLTVL.

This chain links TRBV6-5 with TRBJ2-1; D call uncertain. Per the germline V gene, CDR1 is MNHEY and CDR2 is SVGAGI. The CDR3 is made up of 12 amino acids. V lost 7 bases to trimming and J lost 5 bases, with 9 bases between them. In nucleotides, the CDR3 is TGTGCCAGCACCTCGACGGACAATGAGCAGTTCTTC. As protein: CASTSTDNEQFF.

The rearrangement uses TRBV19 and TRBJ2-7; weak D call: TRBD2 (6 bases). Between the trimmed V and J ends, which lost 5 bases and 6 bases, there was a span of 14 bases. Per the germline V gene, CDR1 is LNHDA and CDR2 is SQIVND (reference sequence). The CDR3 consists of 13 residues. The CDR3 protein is CASSPSLATEQYF. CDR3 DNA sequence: TGTGCCAGTAGTCCCTCACTAGCAACCGAGCAGTACTTC. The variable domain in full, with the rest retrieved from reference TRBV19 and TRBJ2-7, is DGGITQSPKYLFRKEGQNVTLSCEQNLNHDAMYWYRQDPGQGLRLIYYSQIVNDFQKGDIAEGYSVSREKKESFPLTVTSAQKNPTAFYLCASSPSLATEQYFGPGTRLTVT.

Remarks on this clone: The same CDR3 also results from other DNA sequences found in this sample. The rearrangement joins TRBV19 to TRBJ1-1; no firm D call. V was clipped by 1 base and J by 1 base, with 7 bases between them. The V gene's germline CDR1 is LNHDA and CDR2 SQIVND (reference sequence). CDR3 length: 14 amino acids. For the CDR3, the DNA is TGTGCCAGTAGTATAGTGGCCGGGAACACTGAAGCTTTCTTT. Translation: CASSIVAGNTEAFF.

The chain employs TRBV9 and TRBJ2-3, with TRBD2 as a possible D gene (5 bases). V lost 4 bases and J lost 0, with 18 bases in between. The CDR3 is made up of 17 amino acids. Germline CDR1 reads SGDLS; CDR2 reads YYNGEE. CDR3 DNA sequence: TGTGCCAGCAGCTCCTTCGGTGGTAGCGAAAGCACAGATACGCAGTATTTT. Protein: CASSSFGGSESTDTQYF. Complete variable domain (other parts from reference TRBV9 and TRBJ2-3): DSGVTQTPKHLITATGQRVTLRCSPRSGDLSVYWYQQSLDQGLQFLIQYYNGEERAKGNILERFSAQQFPDLHSELNLSSLELGDSALYFCASSSFGGSESTDTQYFGPGTRLTVL.

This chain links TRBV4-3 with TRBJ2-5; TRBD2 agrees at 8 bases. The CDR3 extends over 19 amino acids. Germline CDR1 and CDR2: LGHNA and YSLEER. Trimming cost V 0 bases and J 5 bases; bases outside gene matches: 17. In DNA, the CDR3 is TGCGCCAGCAGCCAAGAGTTTTGGCGGGAGGCGGGGAACTGGGAGACCCAGTACTTC. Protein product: CASSQEFWREAGNWETQYF.